Sequencing of this T cell receptor (beta chain) was carried out in a study of cytomegalovirus exposure and HLA in healthy donors. In the case of this clone: Its antigen is undetermined.

Findings of the study overall: Apart from CMV serostatus, no immune exposure information was available. Later work found that TCR association rates differed between HLA loci; DRB1 had the most and HLA-C the fewest.

The CDR3 consists of 17 residues. Trimming stripped 1 base from V and 0 bases from J, with 14 bases between. CDR1 SGHRS and CDR2 YFSETQ come from the germline V gene. Primers included in the PCR were 60 Vbeta and 13 Jbeta primers. Some clones are missing from TCRdb's copy, which holds only in-frame ones; the method was immunoSEQ multiplex PCR. The profile covers under 200,000 clones, with less than 80% appearing a single time and roughly 4.5% taken by the ten largest. The chain couples TRBV5-1 to TRBJ1-3, with D possibly TRBD1 on 6 matching bases. The receptor's source is a woman in her twenties or thirties in good health and CMV-seropositive. Material for sequencing was PBMCs. The DNA for the CDR3 is TGCGCCAGCAGCTTGACAGGGTCAGTTTTCTCTGGAAACACCATATATTTT. It codes for CASSLTGSVFSGNTIYF.